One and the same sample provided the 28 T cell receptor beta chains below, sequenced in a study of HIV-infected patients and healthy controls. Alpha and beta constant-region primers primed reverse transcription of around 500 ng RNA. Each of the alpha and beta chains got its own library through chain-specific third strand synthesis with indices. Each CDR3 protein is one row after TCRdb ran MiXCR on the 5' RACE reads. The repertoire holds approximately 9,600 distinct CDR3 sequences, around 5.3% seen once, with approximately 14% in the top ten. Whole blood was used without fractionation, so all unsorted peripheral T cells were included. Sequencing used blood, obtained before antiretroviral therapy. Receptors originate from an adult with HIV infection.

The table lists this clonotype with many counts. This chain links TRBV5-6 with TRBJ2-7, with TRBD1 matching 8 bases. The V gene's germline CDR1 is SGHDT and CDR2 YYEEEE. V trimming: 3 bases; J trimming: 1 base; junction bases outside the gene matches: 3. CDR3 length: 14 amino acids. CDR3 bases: TGTGCCAGCAGCTGGACAGGGTCTTCCTACGAGCAGTACTTC. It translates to CASSWTGSSYEQYF.

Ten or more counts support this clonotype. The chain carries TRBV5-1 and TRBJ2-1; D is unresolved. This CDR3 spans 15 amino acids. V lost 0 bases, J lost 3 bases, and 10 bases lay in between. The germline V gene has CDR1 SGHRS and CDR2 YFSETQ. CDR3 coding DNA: TGCGCCAGCAGCTTGGCTGACGGCTTCTACAATGAGCAGTTCTTC. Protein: CASSLADGFYNEQFF. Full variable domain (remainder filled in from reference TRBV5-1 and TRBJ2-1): KAGVTQTPRYLIKTRGQQVTLSCSPISGHRSVSWYQQTPGQGLQFLFEYFSETQRNKGNFPGRFSGRQFSNSRSEMNVSTLELGDSALYLCASSLADGFYNEQFFGPGTRLTVL.

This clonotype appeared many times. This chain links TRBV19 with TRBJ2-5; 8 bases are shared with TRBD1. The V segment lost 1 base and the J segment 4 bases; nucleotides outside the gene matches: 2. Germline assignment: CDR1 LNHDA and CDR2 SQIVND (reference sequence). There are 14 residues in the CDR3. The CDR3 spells CASSIGDRGETQYF. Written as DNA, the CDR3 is TGTGCCAGTAGTATAGGAGACAGGGGAGAGACCCAGTACTTC.

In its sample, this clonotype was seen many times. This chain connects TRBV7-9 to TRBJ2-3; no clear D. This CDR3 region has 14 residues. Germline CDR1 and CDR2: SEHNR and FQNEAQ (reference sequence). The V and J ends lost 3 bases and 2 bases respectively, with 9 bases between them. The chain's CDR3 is CASSLGSITDTQYF. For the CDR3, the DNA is TGTGCCAGCAGCTTGGGAAGTATCACAGATACGCAGTATTTT.

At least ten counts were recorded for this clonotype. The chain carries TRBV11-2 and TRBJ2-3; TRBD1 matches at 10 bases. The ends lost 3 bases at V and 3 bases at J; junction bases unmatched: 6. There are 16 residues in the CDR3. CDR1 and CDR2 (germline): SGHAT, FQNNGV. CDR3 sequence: CASSLGQGSNTDTQYF. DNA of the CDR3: TGTGCCAGCAGCTTGGGACAGGGGTCAAATACAGATACGCAGTATTTT. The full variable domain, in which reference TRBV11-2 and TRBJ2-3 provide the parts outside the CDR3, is EAGVAQSPRYKIIEKRQSVAFWCNPISGHATLYWYQQILGQGPKLLIQFQNNGVVDDSQLPKDRFSAERLKGVDSTLKIQPAKLEDSAVYLCASSLGQGSNTDTQYFGPGTRLTVL.

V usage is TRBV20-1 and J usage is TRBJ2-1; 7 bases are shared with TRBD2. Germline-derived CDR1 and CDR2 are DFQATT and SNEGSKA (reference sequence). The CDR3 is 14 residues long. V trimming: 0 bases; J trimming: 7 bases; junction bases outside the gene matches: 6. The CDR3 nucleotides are TGCAGTGCTAGAGATTGGAGCGGGGCTAATGAGCAGTTCTTC. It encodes CSARDWSGANEQFF.

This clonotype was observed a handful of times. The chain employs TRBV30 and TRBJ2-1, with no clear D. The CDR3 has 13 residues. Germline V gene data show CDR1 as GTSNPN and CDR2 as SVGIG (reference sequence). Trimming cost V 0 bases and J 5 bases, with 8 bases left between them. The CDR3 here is CAWSVNANNEQFF. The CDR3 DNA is TGTGCCTGGAGTGTAAATGCAAACAATGAGCAGTTCTTC.

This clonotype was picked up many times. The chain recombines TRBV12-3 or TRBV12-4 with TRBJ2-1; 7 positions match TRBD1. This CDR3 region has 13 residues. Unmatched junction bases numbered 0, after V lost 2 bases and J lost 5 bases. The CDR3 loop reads CASSLRGHNEQFF. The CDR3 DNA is TGTGCCAGCAGTTTAAGGGGGCACAATGAGCAGTTCTTC.

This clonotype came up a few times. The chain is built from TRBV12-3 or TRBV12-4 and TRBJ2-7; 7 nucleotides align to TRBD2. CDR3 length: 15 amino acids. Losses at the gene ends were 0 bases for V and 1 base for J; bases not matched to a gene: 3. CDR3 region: CASSLAVGGSYEQYF. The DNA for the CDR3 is TGTGCCAGCAGTTTAGCAGTGGGAGGGTCCTACGAGCAGTACTTC.

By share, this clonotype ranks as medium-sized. CDR3 nucleotides: TGTGCCACCCCGAGGAGGCGGGGGTCCTACAATGAGCAGTTCTTC. Protein sequence: CATPRRRGSYNEQFF. The chain employs TRBV27 and TRBJ2-1, with TRBD2 matching 7 bases. V trimming: 10 bases; J trimming: 1 base; junction bases outside the gene matches: 10. Germline V gene lookup returns CDR1 MNHEY and CDR2 SMNVEV (reference sequence). The CDR3 sequence is 15 residues long.

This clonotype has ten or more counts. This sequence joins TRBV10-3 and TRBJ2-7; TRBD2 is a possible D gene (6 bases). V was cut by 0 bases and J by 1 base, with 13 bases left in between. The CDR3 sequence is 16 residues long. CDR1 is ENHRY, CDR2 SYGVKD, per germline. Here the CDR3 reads CAISESEEGFSYEQYF. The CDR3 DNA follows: TGTGCCATCAGTGAGTCGGAGGAGGGATTTTCCTACGAGCAGTACTTC.

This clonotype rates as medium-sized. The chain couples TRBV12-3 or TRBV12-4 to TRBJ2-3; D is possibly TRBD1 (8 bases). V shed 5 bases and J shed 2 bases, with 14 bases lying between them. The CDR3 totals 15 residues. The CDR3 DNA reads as TGTGCCAGCAGTACAGGGGGGGTGTTCACAGATACGCAGTATTTT. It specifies CASSTGGVFTDTQYF.

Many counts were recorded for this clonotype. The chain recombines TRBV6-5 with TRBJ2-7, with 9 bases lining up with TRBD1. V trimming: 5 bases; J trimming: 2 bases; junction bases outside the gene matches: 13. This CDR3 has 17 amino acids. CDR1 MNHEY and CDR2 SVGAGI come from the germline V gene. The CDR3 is CASSPYPPGQGTYEQYF. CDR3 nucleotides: TGTGCCAGCAGTCCCTACCCGCCGGGACAGGGAACCTACGAGCAGTACTTC.

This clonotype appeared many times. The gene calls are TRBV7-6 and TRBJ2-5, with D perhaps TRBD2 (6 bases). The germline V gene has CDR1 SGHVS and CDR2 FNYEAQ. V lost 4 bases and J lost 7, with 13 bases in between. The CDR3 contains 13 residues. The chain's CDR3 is CASSSGTEGTQYF. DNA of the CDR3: TGTGCCAGCAGCTCCGGGACTGAGGGGACCCAGTACTTC.

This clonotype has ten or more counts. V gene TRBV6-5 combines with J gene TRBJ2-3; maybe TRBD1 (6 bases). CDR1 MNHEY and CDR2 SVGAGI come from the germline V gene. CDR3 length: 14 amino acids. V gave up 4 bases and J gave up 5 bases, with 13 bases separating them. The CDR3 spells CASSFTGLGDTQYF. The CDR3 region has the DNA TGTGCCAGCAGTTTCACAGGGCTGGGAGATACGCAGTATTTT.

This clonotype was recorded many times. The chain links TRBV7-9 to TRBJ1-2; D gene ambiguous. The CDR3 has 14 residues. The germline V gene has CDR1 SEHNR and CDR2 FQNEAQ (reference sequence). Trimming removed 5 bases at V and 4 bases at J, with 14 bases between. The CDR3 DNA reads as TGTGCCAGCAGCCCAGAACGCGTGGCCTATGGCTACACCTTC. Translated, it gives CASSPERVAYGYTF.

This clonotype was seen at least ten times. The CDR3 reads CATSDWLAGENGELFF. The CDR3 DNA follows: TGTGCCACCAGTGATTGGCTAGCGGGAGAGAACGGGGAGCTGTTTTTT. V usage is TRBV24-1 and J usage is TRBJ2-2; 10 bases are shared with TRBD2. Unmatched junction bases numbered 6, after V lost 2 bases and J lost 7 bases. The CDR3 consists of 16 residues. Germline lookup yields CDR1 KGHDR and CDR2 SFDVKD.

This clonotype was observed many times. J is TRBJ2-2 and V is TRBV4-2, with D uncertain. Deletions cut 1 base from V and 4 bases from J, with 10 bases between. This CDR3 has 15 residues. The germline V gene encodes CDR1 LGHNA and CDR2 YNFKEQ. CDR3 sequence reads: CASSQGHFGTGELFF. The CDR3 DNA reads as TGTGCCAGCAGCCAAGGACATTTTGGCACCGGGGAGCTGTTTTTT.

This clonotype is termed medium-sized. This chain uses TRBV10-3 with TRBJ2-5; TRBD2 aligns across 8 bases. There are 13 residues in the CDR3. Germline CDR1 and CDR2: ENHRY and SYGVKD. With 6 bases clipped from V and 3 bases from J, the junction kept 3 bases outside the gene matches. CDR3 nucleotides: TGTGCCATCAGCGGGAGGGCCGAAGAGACCCAGTACTTC. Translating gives CAISGRAEETQYF.

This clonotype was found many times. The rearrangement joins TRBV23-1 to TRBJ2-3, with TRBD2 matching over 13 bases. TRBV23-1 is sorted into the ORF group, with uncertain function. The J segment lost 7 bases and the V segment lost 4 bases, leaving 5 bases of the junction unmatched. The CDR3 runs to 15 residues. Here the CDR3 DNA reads TGCGCCAGCAGTCGGGGACTAGCGGGGAGAAATACGCAGTATTTT. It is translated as CASSRGLAGRNTQYF.

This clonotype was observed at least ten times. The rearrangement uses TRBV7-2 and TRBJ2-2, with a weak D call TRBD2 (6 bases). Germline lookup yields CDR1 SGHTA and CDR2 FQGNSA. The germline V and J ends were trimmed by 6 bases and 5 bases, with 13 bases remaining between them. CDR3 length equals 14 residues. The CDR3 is CASSPSAFTGELFF. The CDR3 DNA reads TGTGCCAGCAGTCCTAGCGCCTTTACCGGGGAGCTGTTTTTT. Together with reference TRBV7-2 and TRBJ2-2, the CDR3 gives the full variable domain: GAGVSQSPSNKVTEKGKDVELRCDPISGHTALYWYRQSLGQGLEFLIYFQGNSAPDKSGLPSDRFSAERTGGSVSTLTIQRTQQEDSAVYLCASSPSAFTGELFFGEGSRLTVL.

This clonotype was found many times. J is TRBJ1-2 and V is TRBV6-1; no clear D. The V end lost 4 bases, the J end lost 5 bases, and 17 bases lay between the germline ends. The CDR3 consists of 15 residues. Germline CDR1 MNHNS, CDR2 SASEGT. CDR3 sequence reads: CASSVDPSDFYGYTF. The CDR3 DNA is TGTGCCAGCAGTGTAGATCCTTCGGACTTTTATGGCTACACCTTC.

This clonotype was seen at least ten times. CDR3 DNA sequence: TGTGCCAGCAGCCAAGACGGGAGCTCCTACGAGCAGTACTTC. Its translation: CASSQDGSSYEQYF. The chain is built from TRBV4-2 and TRBJ2-7; D is possibly TRBD2 (6 bases). Germline CDR1 is LGHNA and CDR2 is YNFKEQ. The CDR3 is made up of 14 amino acids. The ends were cut back, 0 bases at V and 0 bases at J, with 6 bases in the middle.

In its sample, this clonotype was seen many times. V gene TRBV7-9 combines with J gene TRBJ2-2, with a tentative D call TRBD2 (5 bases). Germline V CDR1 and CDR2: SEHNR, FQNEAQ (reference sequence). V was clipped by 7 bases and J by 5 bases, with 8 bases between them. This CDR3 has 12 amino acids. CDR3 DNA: TGTGCCAGCATGAGAGGGACCGGGGAGCTGTTTTTT. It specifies CASMRGTGELFF.

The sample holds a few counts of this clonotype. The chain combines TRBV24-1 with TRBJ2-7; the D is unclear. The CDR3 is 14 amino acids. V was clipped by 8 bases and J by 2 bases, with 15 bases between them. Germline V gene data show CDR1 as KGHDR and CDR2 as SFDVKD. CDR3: CATIRHELPYEQYF. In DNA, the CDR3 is TGTGCCACCATCCGACACGAGTTACCCTACGAGCAGTACTTC.

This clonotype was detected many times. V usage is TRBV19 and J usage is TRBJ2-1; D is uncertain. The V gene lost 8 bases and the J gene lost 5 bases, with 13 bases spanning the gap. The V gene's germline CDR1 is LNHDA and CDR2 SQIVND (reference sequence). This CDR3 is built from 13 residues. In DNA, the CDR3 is TGTGCCAGTCTAGGGTACCCAAACAATGAGCAGTTCTTC. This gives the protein CASLGYPNNEQFF.

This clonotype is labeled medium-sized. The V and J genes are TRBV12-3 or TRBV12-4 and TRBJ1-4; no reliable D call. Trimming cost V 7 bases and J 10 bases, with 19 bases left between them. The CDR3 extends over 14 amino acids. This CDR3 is CASTDQGRLGKLFF. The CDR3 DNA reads TGTGCCAGCACTGATCAAGGGCGACTAGGAAAACTGTTTTTT.

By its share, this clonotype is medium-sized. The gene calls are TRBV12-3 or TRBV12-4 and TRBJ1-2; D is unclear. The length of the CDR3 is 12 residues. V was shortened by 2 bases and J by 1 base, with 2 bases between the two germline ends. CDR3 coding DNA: TGTGCCAGCAGTTTAAATAACTATGGCTACACCTTC. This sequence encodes CASSLNNYGYTF.